What follows are 15 T cell receptor beta chains derived from one specimen sequenced in a study of cytomegalovirus exposure and HLA in healthy donors (dated by TCRdb to about 2017). The protocol used for the library was the immunoSEQ multiplex PCR assay. For the multiplex PCR, a mixture combining 60 forward primers for TCR Vbeta segments and 13 reverse primers for TCR Jbeta segments was used. What TCRdb holds here is the immuneACCESS table cut down to in-frame rearrangements. Part of the clones is not present; checked against another copy, under half of the missing clones reflect an unresolved V gene, and the others are unexplained. In this sample the table shows approximately 120,000 clones, approximately 76% of which occur a single time. In total, the top ten clones hold less than 9.5% of the sample. Material: PBMCs. The receptors derive from a woman aged 45-60 years in good health and CMV-seropositive.

This sequence joins TRBV7-2 and TRBJ2-1; 12 bases fit TRBD2. CDR1 SGHTA and CDR2 FQGNSA come from the germline V gene. This CDR3 has 15 amino acids. With 1 base clipped from V and 7 bases from J, the junction kept 2 bases outside the gene matches. The CDR3 region is CASSLGLAGENEQFF. CDR3 coding DNA: TGTGCCAGCAGCTTAGGACTAGCGGGGGAGAATGAGCAGTTCTTC.

The V call is TRBV5-4, the J call TRBJ1-6, with 9 nucleotides matching TRBD1. In germline, CDR1 is SGHNT, CDR2 YYREEE (reference sequence). J was trimmed by 7 bases and V by 0 bases; bases with no gene match: 2. The CDR3 consists of 15 residues. CDR3 in DNA: TGTGCCAGCAGCTTGGACAGGGGGCTGAATTCACCCCTCCACTTT. Its translation: CASSLDRGLNSPLHF.

The chain couples TRBV27 to TRBJ1-6, with 7 nucleotides matching TRBD1. The germline V gene has CDR1 MNHEY and CDR2 SMNVEV (reference sequence). The CDR3 extends over 16 amino acids. V was clipped by 2 bases and J by 1 base; unmatched bases: 2. CDR3: CASSLAQGSYNSPLHF. For the CDR3, the DNA is TGTGCCAGCAGTTTAGCACAGGGGTCCTATAATTCACCCCTCCACTTT.

The genes are TRBV13 and TRBJ2-5, with D uncertain. Germline assignment: CDR1 PRHDT and CDR2 FYEKMQ (reference sequence). The V gene lost 0 bases and the J gene lost 5 bases, with 10 bases spanning the gap. The CDR3 sequence is 14 residues long. The CDR3 here is CASSLGSDRETQYF. CDR3 DNA sequence: TGTGCCAGCAGCTTAGGGTCCGATCGGGAGACCCAGTACTTC.

This clone came up once. The CDR3 region has the DNA TGTGCCAGCAGCTTAAGTGTAGACAGCTACAATGAGCAGTTCTTC. Encoded protein: CASSLSVDSYNEQFF. The chain recombines TRBV7-3 with TRBJ2-1; a possible D gene is TRBD1 (5 bases). The CDR3 has 15 residues. V gave up 1 base and J gave up 3 bases, with 10 bases separating them. Per germline, CDR1 SGHTA and CDR2 FQGTGA.

The rearrangement uses TRBV7-8 and TRBJ2-5, with 8 bases matching TRBD2. Germline lookup yields CDR1 SGHVS and CDR2 FQNEAQ. This CDR3 region has 15 residues. V trimming: 5 bases; J trimming: 2 bases; junction bases outside the gene matches: 7. DNA for the CDR3: TGTGCCAGCAGCCCGGGGGGGTTTGAGCAAGAGACCCAGTACTTC. Amino acids: CASSPGGFEQETQYF. Complete variable domain (other parts from reference TRBV7-8 and TRBJ2-5): GAGVSQSPRYKVAKRGQDVALRCDPISGHVSLFWYQQALGQGPEFLTYFQNEAQLDKSGLPSDRFFAERPEGSVSTLKIQRTQQEDSAVYLCASSPGGFEQETQYFGPGTRLLVL.

The chain's CDR3 is CASSGREANSYEQYF. As DNA, the CDR3 is TGTGCCAGCAGCGGCCGTGAGGCCAACTCCTACGAGCAGTACTTC. The rearrangement joins TRBV7-9 to TRBJ2-7; no clear D. The CDR3 has 15 amino acids. Germline V CDR1 and CDR2: SEHNR, FQNEAQ (reference sequence). With 5 bases removed from V and 0 bases from J, the gap between germline ends came to 14 bases.

This clone was detected only once. The chain uses TRBV6-6 and TRBJ2-3, with D hard to call. Trimming removed 11 bases from V and 6 bases from J, with 24 bases in between. There are 15 residues in the CDR3. Germline CDR1 is MNHNY and CDR2 is SVGAGI (reference sequence). The CDR3 bases are TGTGCCTCGGAATACCGCGGTTTGGCCTTGGATACGCAGTATTTT. Translation gives CASEYRGLALDTQYF.

In this sample, this clone turned up a few times. The chain uses TRBV10-1 and TRBJ2-7; a weak D match, TRBD2 (6 bases). The V end lost 9 bases, the J end lost 9 bases, and 12 bases lay between the germline ends. CDR1 is WNHNN and CDR2 is SYGVQD in the germline V gene (reference sequence). CDR3 length: 10 amino acids. CDR3 region: CARGEAGQYF. CDR3 DNA: TGCGCCAGGGGGGAAGCGGGGCAGTACTTC.

The chain's CDR3 is CASSPKGGLASYNEQFF. The CDR3 region has the DNA TGTGCCAGCAGCCCCAAAGGGGGACTAGCCTCCTACAATGAGCAGTTCTTC. The rearrangement links TRBV7-9 to TRBJ2-1; 9 nucleotides line up with TRBD2. J was trimmed by 0 bases and V by 5 bases; bases with no gene match: 8. CDR1 is SEHNR and CDR2 is FQNEAQ in the germline V gene (reference sequence). This CDR3 comprises 17 residues.

The genes are TRBV9 and TRBJ2-3, with 9 bases fitting TRBD1. This CDR3 region has 16 residues. J gave up 4 bases and V 5 bases, and 11 bases lay outside the gene matches. From germline, CDR1 is SGDLS and CDR2 YYNGEE. In DNA, the CDR3 is TGTGCCAGCAGTTCAACCGGGACAGGGATTTCAGATACGCAGTATTTT. Protein sequence: CASSSTGTGISDTQYF. Based on the CDR3 plus reference TRBV9 and TRBJ2-3, the full variable domain is DSGVTQTPKHLITATGQRVTLRCSPRSGDLSVYWYQQSLDQGLQFLIQYYNGEERAKGNILERFSAQQFPDLHSELNLSSLELGDSALYFCASSSTGTGISDTQYFGPGTRLTVL.

The chain combines TRBV29-1 with TRBJ2-7; D gene uncertain. Germline V gives CDR1 SQVTM, CDR2 ANQGSEA. Deletions cut 4 bases from V and 6 bases from J, with 10 bases between. CDR3 length equals 11 residues. CDR3 amino acids: CSVALLSEQYF. The CDR3 region has the DNA TGCAGCGTTGCCCTCCTTAGCGAGCAGTACTTC.

This clone was counted between two and nine times. CDR3 coding DNA: TGCGCCAGCAGCTTGGGGCAGCAAGAGACCCAGTACTTC. This gives the protein CASSLGQQETQYF. V usage is TRBV5-1 and J usage is TRBJ2-5; no reliable D call. Germline V gene lookup returns CDR1 SGHRS and CDR2 YFSETQ. The CDR3 loop spans 13 amino acids. The V end lost 0 bases, the J end lost 2 bases, and 5 bases lay between the germline ends.

The chain combines TRBV6-5 with TRBJ2-7; TRBD1 is a possible D gene (5 bases). The germline V gene has CDR1 MNHEY and CDR2 SVGAGI. Trimming cost V 6 bases and J 2 bases, with 11 bases left between them. CDR3 length equals 13 residues. The CDR3 nucleotides read TGTGCCAGCAGCGCGGACACTCCCTACGAGCAGTACTTC. Translating it yields CASSADTPYEQYF.

V usage is TRBV19 and J usage is TRBJ2-7, with 7 bases lining up with TRBD1. This CDR3 is 14 amino acids long. V gave up 0 bases and J gave up 6 bases; unmatched junction bases: 5. Germline CDR1 LNHDA, CDR2 SQIVND (reference sequence). CDR3 nucleotide sequence: TGTGCCAGTAGTATAGATGAACAGGGGATCGAGCAGTACTTC. It yields the protein CASSIDEQGIEQYF.